This T cell receptor beta chain appears in the sequencing data of a study of T cells in tuberculosis. At the level of the study: CD1B tetramers identified T cells specific for mycobacterial lipid GMM. A South African cohort included IGRA-negative adolescents, latently infected IGRA-positive adolescents and adults with active tuberculosis. Within 7 days of starting treatment, or before, PBMC were stored.

Measured with immunoSEQ multiplex PCR; TCRdb has only the in-frame clones, and not every one. This table holds approximately 53,000 clones, nearly 95% found once. Stated time point: new active TB diagnosis, blood taken before or within 7 days of starting treatment. V was shortened by 5 bases and J by 4 bases, with 15 bases between the two germline ends. The CDR3 contains 15 residues. Germline values: CDR1 LNHDA, CDR2 SQIVND (reference sequence). The chain employs TRBV19 and TRBJ2-1; no firm D call. The source is an adult with tuberculosis. The material was PBMCs, obtained at tuberculosis diagnosis. The CDR3 here is CASSQVRKVYNEQFF. The CDR3 DNA is TGTGCCAGTAGTCAAGTGAGGAAAGTTTACAATGAGCAGTTCTTC.